The entry below gives a single T cell receptor beta chain sequence along with its context. Its target is unknown. Amplification used 60 Vbeta primers and 13 Jbeta primers. Produced via immunoSEQ multiplex PCR; TCRdb's table is partial and in-frame only. Here the sample table reports roughly 40,000 clones. The data were taken from a study of cytomegalovirus exposure and HLA in healthy donors. Study at large: As released early, the data held 80 million to 90 million unique TCRs from HLA-typed donors. Regarding the study as a whole: Some V segments, TRBV6-2 and TRBV6-3 among them, were indistinguishable and were therefore excluded. Sequencing depth across donors, presence/absence analyses assumed, was roughly uniform.

The CDR3 sequence is 13 residues long. Losses at the gene ends were 6 bases for V and 5 bases for J; bases not matched to a gene: 4. The germline V gene has CDR1 LNHDA and CDR2 SQIVND (reference sequence). This chain connects TRBV19 to TRBJ1-5; 7 positions agree with TRBD1. This receptor was obtained from a male donor in good health and CMV-seronegative. Sequenced: PBMCs. CDR3 DNA: TGTGCCAGTAGCCACAGGGGAGATCAGCCCCAGCATTTT. This encodes CASSHRGDQPQHF. The full variable domain, its missing parts supplied by reference TRBV19 and TRBJ1-5, is DGGITQSPKYLFRKEGQNVTLSCEQNLNHDAMYWYRQDPGQGLRLIYYSQIVNDFQKGDIAEGYSVSREKKESFPLTVTSAQKNPTAFYLCASSHRGDQPQHFGDGTRLSIL.